The 5 T cell receptor beta chains presented below share a single source sample, sequenced in a study of OX40 agonist ivuxolimab in advanced cancers. Assay used: immunoSEQ multiplex PCR; TCRdb lists only in-frame clones, some missing. The sample has some 73,000 clones; about 91% are singletons. The material was CD4+ or CD8+ T cells sorted from blood, obtained in a trial of the OX40 agonist ivuxolimab. These receptors were taken from an adult with an advanced solid tumor such as melanoma, head and neck, liver or kidney cancer.

The V and J genes are TRBV4-1 and TRBJ1-3; D is possibly TRBD1 (6 bases). The length of the CDR3 is 18 residues. Germline assignment: CDR1 MGHRA and CDR2 YSYEKL. V dropped 0 bases and J dropped 3 bases, with 18 bases sitting between them. CDR3 sequence (DNA): TGCGCCAGCAGCCAAGATCGGGGGCTAGTGGCCGGTGGAAACACCATATATTTT. This gives the protein CASSQDRGLVAGGNTIYF.

The gene calls are TRBV6-5 and TRBJ1-3; D is unresolved. V lost 6 bases to trimming and J lost 0 bases, with 12 bases between them. CDR1 is MNHEY and CDR2 is SVGAGI in the germline V gene. This CDR3 has 15 residues. This chain's CDR3 is CASSPYGSSGNTIYF. The CDR3 DNA follows: TGTGCCAGCAGCCCCTATGGGAGCTCTGGAAACACCATATATTTT.

J is TRBJ2-7 and V is TRBV28, with 9 bases fitting TRBD1. V trimming: 7 bases; J trimming: 5 bases; junction bases outside the gene matches: 9. The CDR3 sequence is 14 residues long. Germline CDR1 is MDHEN and CDR2 is SYDVKM. The CDR3 DNA is TGTGCCAGCAATACAGGGGGCAGTTTTAACGAGCAGTACTTC. Protein sequence: CASNTGGSFNEQYF.

CDR3 loop: CSVDWTGSGYTF. The CDR3 nucleotides are TGCAGCGTTGATTGGACAGGGAGCGGCTACACCTTC. The chain joins TRBV29-1 to TRBJ1-2; 8 bases align to TRBD1. Germline V gene lookup returns CDR1 SQVTM and CDR2 ANQGSEA. J gave up 8 bases and V 3 bases, and 5 bases lay outside the gene matches. This CDR3 contains 12 residues.

V usage is TRBV19 and J usage is TRBJ2-5, with 9 nucleotides matching TRBD1. Trimming at V came to 5 bases and at J to 1 base, leaving 8 bases not matched to a gene. CDR3 size: 16 residues. CDR1 is LNHDA and CDR2 is SQIVND in the germline V gene (reference sequence). This chain's CDR3 is CASSDDRGKSQETQYF. The CDR3 bases are TGTGCCAGTAGTGACGACAGGGGGAAAAGCCAAGAGACCCAGTACTTC.